These 14 T cell receptor beta chains were sequenced from one sample in a study of beta chain features in type 1 diabetes. Reverse transcription of all isolated RNA meant that expressed TCRB transcripts were sequenced. Clones were read by immunoSEQ multiplex PCR, and TCRdb kept only the in-frame ones, dropping some. The table includes approximately 250,000 clones, over 7.5% detected once. Sequencing was done on a sample of naive CD4+ T cells from blood. The receptor source for this set is a woman aged 18-29 years in good health.

V is TRBV29-1 and J is TRBJ1-5; tentatively, D is TRBD1 (5 bases). The germline gives CDR1 SQVTM, CDR2 ANQGSEA. The CDR3 totals 15 residues. The ends were cut back, 3 bases at V and 1 base at J, with 13 bases in the middle. Here the CDR3 DNA reads TGCAGCGTTGAGGGGGGAGAAGGGAGCAATCAGCCCCAGCATTTT. Translating it yields CSVEGGEGSNQPQHF.

The J gene is TRBJ2-3, the V gene TRBV15; TRBD2 agrees at 8 bases. J lost 3 bases, V lost 1 base, and 9 bases had no gene match. The CDR3 consists of 17 residues. From germline, CDR1 is LNHNV and CDR2 YYDKDF (reference sequence). For the CDR3, the DNA is TGTGCCACCAGCAGAGGATTACGGGAGGGTGGAACAGATACGCAGTATTTT. Amino acid sequence: CATSRGLREGGTDTQYF.

The chain has TRBV5-1 and TRBJ2-3; 9 positions agree with TRBD1. Germline trimming cut 0 bases from V and 6 bases from J; bases unmatched to any gene: 5. Germline-derived CDR1 and CDR2 are SGHRS and YFSETQ. The CDR3 loop spans 15 amino acids. CDR3 protein: CASSLDRGRVDTQYF. CDR3 sequence (DNA): TGCGCCAGCAGCTTGGACAGGGGGCGGGTCGATACGCAGTATTTT.

The V gene is TRBV2, the J gene TRBJ1-2, with D possibly TRBD1 on 5 matching bases. V lost 5 bases and J 3 bases, leaving 16 bases between the germline ends. Germline CDR1 and CDR2: SNHLY and FYNNEI. The CDR3 contains 15 residues. CDR3 region: CASSHLKGQDYGYTF. Written as DNA, the CDR3 is TGTGCCAGCAGTCACCTAAAGGGGCAGGACTATGGCTACACCTTC.

The chain couples TRBV19 to TRBJ1-2, with 10 bases lining up with TRBD1. The V segment lost 5 bases and the J segment 7 bases; nucleotides outside the gene matches: 10. Germline V gene sequence: CDR1 LNHDA, CDR2 SQIVND (reference sequence). This CDR3 contains 15 residues. CDR3 loop: CASSPSTGGYFGYTF. The CDR3, as DNA: TGTGCCAGTAGTCCGTCGACAGGGGGCTATTTTGGCTACACCTTC.

This clone was observed a few times. The CDR3 nucleotides are TGTGCCAGCAGCAGGGGGTCGGCGTCGTACGAGCAGTACTTC. It translates to CASSRGSASYEQYF. V and J are TRBV27 and TRBJ2-7; TRBD1 agrees at 7 bases. The CDR3 has 14 amino acids. The germline V gene encodes CDR1 MNHEY and CDR2 SMNVEV (reference sequence). After removal of 6 bases from V and 4 bases from J, the junction contained 9 bases not matched to a gene.

The sample holds a few counts of this clone. V and J are TRBV7-9 and TRBJ1-5; 7 bases map to TRBD1. This CDR3 is 13 amino acids long. Germline V gene lookup returns CDR1 SEHNR and CDR2 FQNEAQ (reference sequence). Trimming at V came to 5 bases and at J to 9 bases, leaving 7 bases not matched to a gene. Here the CDR3 reads CASSRDSPSPQHF. CDR3 in DNA: TGTGCCAGCAGCCGGGACAGCCCTTCGCCCCAGCATTTT.

The chain combines TRBV2 with TRBJ1-5, with a tentative D call TRBD1 (6 bases). The CDR3 consists of 14 residues. Trimming removed 6 bases from V and 3 bases from J, with 12 bases in between. Germline V CDR1 and CDR2: SNHLY, FYNNEI. DNA of the CDR3: TGTGCCAGCAGACCACAGGGTCTCAATCAGCCCCAGCATTTT. It encodes CASRPQGLNQPQHF. Supplemented by reference TRBV2 and TRBJ1-5, the full variable domain reads EPEVTQTPSHQVTQMGQEVILRCVPISNHLYFYWYRQILGQKVEFLVSFYNNEISEKSEIFDDQFSVERPDGSNFTLKIRSTKLEDSAMYFCASRPQGLNQPQHFGDGTRLSIL.

In its sample, this clone was seen a few times. The rearrangement uses TRBV15 and TRBJ2-5; 10 nucleotides match TRBD2. V was clipped by 1 base and J by 5 bases; unmatched bases: 7. In germline, CDR1 is LNHNV, CDR2 YYDKDF (reference sequence). CDR3 length equals 16 residues. CDR3 nucleotide sequence: TGTGCCACCAGCAGAGGGGGGCTAGCGGGGGAGGAGACCCAGTACTTC. Translated: CATSRGGLAGEETQYF.

The chain couples TRBV9 to TRBJ2-5; the match to TRBD2 covers 10 bases. The CDR3 totals 15 residues. The germline gives CDR1 SGDLS, CDR2 YYNGEE. V trimming: 0 bases; J trimming: 5 bases; junction bases outside the gene matches: 4. The CDR3 protein is CASSVALAGVETQYF. Here the CDR3 DNA reads TGTGCCAGCAGCGTAGCGCTAGCGGGAGTTGAGACCCAGTACTTC.

J is TRBJ1-2 and V is TRBV10-3; 7 bases line up with TRBD1. CDR3 length equals 13 residues. Trimming at V came to 0 bases and at J to 7 bases, leaving 2 bases not matched to a gene. The V gene's germline CDR1 is ENHRY and CDR2 SYGVKD. CDR3 protein: CAISESGTAGYTF. In nucleotides, the CDR3 is TGTGCCATCAGTGAGTCGGGGACAGCTGGCTACACCTTC.

This clone was counted a few times. The J gene is TRBJ2-2, the V gene TRBV7-9; 14 nucleotides align to TRBD2. V lost 1 base, J lost 4 bases, and 8 bases stayed unmatched. The CDR3 sequence is 19 residues long. In germline, CDR1 is SEHNR, CDR2 FQNEAQ (reference sequence). The CDR3 region is CASSLVGTGTSGSTGELFF. CDR3 sequence (DNA): TGTGCCAGCAGCTTAGTGGGTACCGGGACTAGCGGGAGCACCGGGGAGCTGTTTTTT.

This chain links TRBV5-1 with TRBJ2-3, with a tentative D call TRBD2 (5 bases). The CDR3 sequence is 15 residues long. CDR1 and CDR2 from the germline V gene are SGHRS and YFSETQ. Trimming left V 0 bases short and J 1 base short, with 9 bases between. CDR3 sequence (DNA): TGCGCCAGCAGCTTGGGGGGAGTTGGCACAGATACGCAGTATTTT. Translating it yields CASSLGGVGTDTQYF.

This clone has more than one count but fewer than ten. The J gene is TRBJ1-1, the V gene TRBV2; D is ambiguous. The germline V gene encodes CDR1 SNHLY and CDR2 FYNNEI. The V end was cut by 1 base, the J end by 0 bases, with 9 bases between. The CDR3 contains 15 residues. The CDR3 reads CASSEGQIMNTEAFF. The CDR3 DNA reads as TGTGCCAGCAGTGAAGGTCAGATAATGAACACTGAAGCTTTCTTT.